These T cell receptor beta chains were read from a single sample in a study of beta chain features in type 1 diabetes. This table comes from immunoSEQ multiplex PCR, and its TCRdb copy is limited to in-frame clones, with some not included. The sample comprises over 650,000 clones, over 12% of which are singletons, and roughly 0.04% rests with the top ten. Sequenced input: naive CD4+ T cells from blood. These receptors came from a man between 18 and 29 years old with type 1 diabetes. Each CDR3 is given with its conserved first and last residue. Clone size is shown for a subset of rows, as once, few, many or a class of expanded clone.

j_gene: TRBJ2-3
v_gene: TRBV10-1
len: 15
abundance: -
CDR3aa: CASSDGGATTDTQYF

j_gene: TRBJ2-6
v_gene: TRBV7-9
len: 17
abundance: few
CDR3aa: CASGSPSEATGANVLTF

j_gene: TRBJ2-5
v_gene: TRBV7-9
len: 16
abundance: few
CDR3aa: CASSYRLAGAVETQYF

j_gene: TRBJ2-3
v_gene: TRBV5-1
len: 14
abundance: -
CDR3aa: CASKRVTSTDTQYF

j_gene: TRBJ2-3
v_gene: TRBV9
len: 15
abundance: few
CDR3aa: CASSFSGRATDTQYF

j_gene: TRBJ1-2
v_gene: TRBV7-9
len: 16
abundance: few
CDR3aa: CASSHPVGRVNYGYTF

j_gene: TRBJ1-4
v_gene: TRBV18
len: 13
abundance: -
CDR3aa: CASSPPWGQKLFF

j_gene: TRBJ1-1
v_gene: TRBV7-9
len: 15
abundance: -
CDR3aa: CASSSGRAANTEAFF

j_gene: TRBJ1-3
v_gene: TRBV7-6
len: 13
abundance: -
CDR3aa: CASSSPGGNTIYF

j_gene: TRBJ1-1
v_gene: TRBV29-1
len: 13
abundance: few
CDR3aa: CSVDTGEDTEAFF

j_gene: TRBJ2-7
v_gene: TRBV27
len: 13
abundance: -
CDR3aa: CASSLLGRAEQYF